The present entry profiles one TCR beta chain with its context. It lacks a known antigen. No much larger clone is present one base from it, and per-base qualities are unavailable. The data originate from a study of T cell clonotyping in hematopoietic cell transplantation (dated by TCRdb to the early 2020s). The study in broad terms: Pretransplant recipient samples were obtained after cytoreduction. The study collected some 140 blood samples from 35 consecutive transplant recipients and their related donors. Recruitment of patients ran from September 2015 to January 2017, and follow-up continued until late 2020 or until death.

Study-wide findings and limitations: After transplant, TCR diversity in recipients dropped, and pathologically expanded clonotypes climbed progressively between day 30 and day 180. Overlap with donor repertoires was found for only a small fraction of recipient repertoires, with over 95% found to appear de novo at the given depth. Sample size was limited, and cells were not sorted, so CD4 and CD8 repertoire contributions could not be separated. Donor and pretransplant recipient Inverse Simpson Index values predicted broader posttransplant TCR repertoire diversity.

From the cysteine up to the phenylalanine, the CDR3 has a length of 16 residues. Only CDR3 DNA remains: 48 bases, in frame from the first base. Compared with germline, V lacks 4 bases and J lacks 8 bases; bases without a gene match: 14. The time point label of this sample denotes: recipient sample about 28 days before transplant, after cytoreduction. Blood samples were obtained from recipients approximately 28 days before transplant and at days 30, 100 and 180 after transplant. Nuclei Lysis Solution was used to extract genomic DNA from fresh or cryopreserved unfractionated peripheral blood mononuclear cells. The immunoSEQ assay, a bias-controlled multiplex PCR with V- and J-specific primers, was used to amplify TCR beta CDR3 regions from genomic DNA. In a second PCR step, a proprietary barcode and Illumina adapter sequences were attached to the CDR3 amplicons. An Illumina MiSeq instrument was used to sequence the CDR3 libraries. As for the authors' bioinformatics: Export and quality control were handled in immunoSEQ Analyzer 3.0, while downstream analyses relied on R Bioconductor and Immunarch. Only productive rearrangements within the normalized downsampled data set were used in the calculation of repertoire metrics. Clonotypes larger than 5 templates in the normalized cohort were defined as pathologically expanded. The Inverse Simpson Index served as the measure of repertoire diversity. To capture all clonotypes, CMV-specificity analyses were performed on the non-normalized data set. The source is immuneACCESS, and TCRdb retained only in-frame sequences with V and J called. Part of the clones is not carried over; for the studies checked, unresolved V genes explain less than half of this, and the remainder is unexplained. That table supplies the V and J calls and clone size; D and trimming were determined from the DNA. The sample table contains around 19,000 clones; only one count was recorded for approximately 80% of them. The ten largest clonotypes hold around 17% of the sample.

This specimen consisted of peripheral blood mononuclear cells, obtained before stem cell transplant. The clonotype originates from a man aged 55 to 70 with acute myeloid leukemia. Some clones in this sample may be carry-over from other donors' samples. The chain is encoded by TRBV5-7 joined to TRBJ1-4, with TRBD1 identical over 7 junction bases. TRBV5-7 is classed as an ORF, of uncertain function. The nucleotide sequence reads TGTGCCAGCAGCGCGACCTTAACAGGGGTGGAAGAAAAACTGTTTTTT. Its translation reads: CASSATLTGVEEKLFF.